The 29 T cell receptor beta chains below all came from one sample that was sequenced in a study of tumor-infiltrating lymphocytes in primary liver carcinoma. The source material, about 19-30 mg of unsorted bulk tissue, was used to co-extract RNA and DNA. TCR beta cDNA came from roughly 450 ng total RNA, primed with a constant-region primer. A slightly modified ARM-PCR protocol with three nested multiplex PCR rounds produced these TCR beta libraries. A C-beta reverse primer and TRBV1-TRBV30 forward primers served in each of the first two PCR rounds, at 9 to 11 cycles apiece. TCRdb re-analysed the multiplex PCR reads in MiXCR, keeping a single row per CDR3 protein. This sample carries approximately 190,000 distinct CDR3 sequences, roughly 80% of them seen once, and the ten largest clones take 18%. Sequenced material: tumor tissue from primary liver carcinoma. These receptors originate from a man aged 35 to 55 with primary liver carcinoma and hepatitis B virus infection.

This clonotype was seen only once. The conserved phenylalanine or tryptophan is not found at the CDR3 terminus, so this likely reflects a read error. No DNA is shown, since the ends of the CDR3 on it are uncertain; the CDR3 is the one TCRdb lists. The chain joins TRBV4-1 to TRBJ2-7. The germline V gene encodes CDR1 MGHRA and CDR2 YSYEKL. The length of the CDR3 is 15 amino acids, counting both ends. This CDR3 is CASSQDKAIAMAQYY.

As for this clonotype: Germline and junction disagree at one end, which may indicate a read error. The V call is TRBV6-1, the J call TRBJ2-3; D is ambiguous. CDR3 size: 12 residues. Looked up from germline, CDR1 is MNHNS and CDR2 is SASEGT. In DNA form, the CDR3 reads TGTGCCAGCAGAGATTGGGCAGATACGCAGTATTTC. Its protein product is CASRDWADTQYF.

Regarding this clonotype: One end of the junction fails to match germline, which may point to a read error. The V gene is TRBV6-5, the J gene TRBJ1-1; D is possibly TRBD1 (5 bases). The CDR3 has 15 residues. CDR1 and CDR2 (germline): MNHEY, SVGAGI. CDR3 sequence (DNA): TGTGCCAGCAATTACTCGACTGGGGACGGAGCTGAAGCTTTCTTT. Translated, it gives CASNYSTGDGAEAFF.

As for this clonotype: An end of the junction does not agree with germline; a read error may underlie this. V and J are TRBV19 and TRBJ2-1, with 10 bases matching TRBD2. The CDR3 totals 18 residues. CDR1 and CDR2 (germline): LNHDA, SQIVND (reference sequence). The CDR3 loop reads CASSIVGRTSGNSNEQLF. The CDR3 DNA sequence: TGTGCCAGTAGTATAGTGGGGCGGACTAGCGGCAACAGCAATGAGCAGTTATTC.

The chain has TRBV29-1 and TRBJ1-5; TRBD1 might be the D (5 bases). This CDR3 comprises 16 residues. The germline gives CDR1 SQVTM, CDR2 ANQGSEA. V was trimmed by 6 bases and J by 4 bases, leaving 22 bases between them. The CDR3 coding sequence is TGCAGCGTCCAGGCAGGGCCAGCCGAAGAGAATCAGCCCCAGCATTTT. It codes for CSVQAGPAEENQPQHF.

The chain recombines TRBV5-4 with TRBJ1-1; no clear D gene. The CDR3 length is 14 residues. Trimming stripped 8 bases from V and 3 bases from J, with 17 bases between. CDR1 and CDR2 (germline): SGHNT, YYREEE (reference sequence). The CDR3 DNA reads TGTGCCAGTAGTTCAGGAGCAGGCCACACTGAAGCTTTCTTT. Its translation is CASSSGAGHTEAFF.

On this clonotype itself: The junction does not match germline at one end; this may be a read error. This chain joins TRBV29-1 and TRBJ2-2; 7 positions match TRBD2. The CDR3 runs to 14 residues. Germline V gives CDR1 SQVTM, CDR2 ANQGSEA. The CDR3 DNA is TGCAGCGTTTCCGGGCGGGGGAACACCAGGGAGTTGTTTTTT. Amino acid sequence: CSVSGRGNTRELFF.

About this clonotype itself: A junction end diverges from the germline sequence, so it may reflect a read error. The chain carries TRBV29-1 and TRBJ2-1, with 15 positions matching TRBD2. The DNA matches TRBJ2-7 better at its end, which makes the J call doubtful. The germline V gene has CDR1 SQVTM and CDR2 ANQGSEA. This CDR3 spans 15 amino acids. Here the CDR3 reads CRVGLAGGFYNEQYF. For the CDR3, the DNA is TGTAGGGTTGGACTAGCGGGAGGGTTCTACAATGAGCAGTACTTC.

Turning to this clonotype: Given the absence of the conserved phenylalanine or tryptophan at the CDR3 end, a read error is likely. The chain recombines TRBV14 with TRBJ2-5; D gene unclear. CDR1 and CDR2 (germline): SGHDN, FVKESK. V was clipped by 3 bases and J by 4 bases, with 6 bases between them. The length of the CDR3 is 12 residues. CDR3 nucleotide sequence: TGTGCCAGCAGCCAGGCTTTAGAGACCCAGTACATC. It codes for CASSQALETQYI.

This clonotype occurred many times. CDR3 sequence reads: CAWSGSSRTKYEQFF. In DNA form, the CDR3 reads TGTGCCTGGAGTGGGTCTAGCCGCACCAAGTATGAGCAGTTCTTC. The rearrangement joins TRBV30 to TRBJ2-1, with D possibly TRBD2 on 5 matching bases. Per the germline V gene, CDR1 is GTSNPN and CDR2 is SVGIG (reference sequence). This CDR3 has 15 residues. Trimming removed 1 base from V and 8 bases from J, with 18 bases in between.

The rearrangement joins TRBV6-6 to TRBJ1-2; D unclear. V shed 3 bases and J shed 5 bases, with 10 bases lying between them. Germline assignment: CDR1 MNHNY and CDR2 SVGAGI (reference sequence). The CDR3 extends over 13 amino acids. The CDR3 DNA follows: TGTGCCAGCAGTTATGTTCCAAAGTATGGCTACACCTTC. Translated, it gives CASSYVPKYGYTF.

As concerns this clonotype: Its ends do not fully match the called genes, so a read error is possible. This rearrangement joins TRBV6-5 to TRBJ1-2, with D possibly being TRBD1 (6 bases). This CDR3 contains 14 residues. Germline lookup yields CDR1 MNHEY and CDR2 SVGAGI. CDR3 bases: TGTGCGAGCAGTTACTCGTCGGACAGCTATGGCTACACCTTC. Encoded protein: CASSYSSDSYGYTF.

In this sample, this clonotype turned up once. The rearrangement uses TRBV10-3 and TRBJ2-1; 8 bases are shared with TRBD2. The trim removed 8 bases at V and 2 bases at J, leaving 20 bases unmatched. This CDR3 contains 19 residues. Germline V lookup: CDR1 ENHRY, CDR2 SYGVKD. The CDR3 nucleotides read TGTGCCATCCCAGCGGGAACTAGCGGTTCCCTGGTGGCCTACAATGAGCAGTTCTTC. As protein: CAIPAGTSGSLVAYNEQFF.

With regard to this clonotype: The conserved closing phenylalanine or tryptophan is absent in this CDR3, likely reflecting a read error. The chain has TRBV4-2 and TRBJ2-3; D might be TRBD1 or TRBD2, each matching 6 bases. In germline, CDR1 is LGHNA, CDR2 YNFKEQ. This CDR3 contains 15 residues. CDR3 loop: CVSTLEGGGGDTQYY. The DNA of the CDR3 is TGTGTCAGCACCCTTGAGGGGGGAGGAGGAGATACGCAGTATTAT.

A word on this clonotype: The junction shows a germline mismatch at one end, possibly a read error. The chain recombines TRBV6-2 or TRBV6-3 with TRBJ2-1, with D possibly TRBD2 on 6 matching bases. There are 13 residues in the CDR3. The germline V gene encodes CDR1 MNHEY and CDR2 SVGEGT. CDR3 nucleotide sequence: TGTGCCAGCTGTTACGACGCAGGGACTGAGCAATTCTTC. The encoded protein is CASCYDAGTEQFF.

The rearrangement joins TRBV29-1 to TRBJ2-7; 7 bases agree with TRBD1. The germline CDR1 and CDR2 sequences are SQVTM and ANQGSEA. The CDR3 sequence is 14 residues long. The V gene end was trimmed by 0 bases and the J gene end by 5 bases; junction bases not matched to a gene: 7. CDR3 residues: CSVEEMTGLHEQYF. The CDR3 DNA reads TGCAGCGTTGAAGAAATGACAGGGCTCCACGAGCAGTACTTC.

This rearrangement joins TRBV6-6 to TRBJ2-5; maybe TRBD2 (5 bases). The CDR3 is made up of 15 amino acids. Trimming cost V 2 bases and J 2 bases, with 12 bases left between them. Germline CDR1 reads MNHNY; CDR2 reads SVGAGI (reference sequence). The CDR3 loop reads CASSYASCGQETQYF. The CDR3 nucleotides read TGTGCCAGCAGTTACGCATCTTGCGGGCAAGAGACCCAGTACTTC.

This clonotype was counted only a few times. This may stem from a read error, because a much larger clone lies one nucleotide away. The rearrangement links TRBV4-1 to TRBJ2-2; D tentatively fits TRBD1 or TRBD2 (5 bases each). Germline loops: CDR1 MGHRA, CDR2 YSYEKL. CDR3 length: 18 residues. V gave up 5 bases and J gave up 3 bases, with 22 bases separating them. CDR3 in amino acids: CASSKPARGVGDTGELFF. The CDR3 region has the DNA TGCGCCAGCAGCAAACCCGCCCGAGGGGTCGGGGACACCGGGGAGCTGTTTTTT.

This clonotype was recorded only once. V gene TRBV12-3 or TRBV12-4 combines with J gene TRBJ1-2; D gene ambiguous. CDR3 length equals 12 residues. V was trimmed by 2 bases and J by 11 bases, leaving 12 bases between them. The CDR3 region is CASSLLGICYTF. The CDR3 coding sequence is TGTGCCAGCAGTTTACTAGGGATCTGTTACACCTTC.

Turning to this clonotype: A single base separates this from a much larger clone, so it may be a read error. V gene TRBV28 combines with J gene TRBJ2-5, with D maybe TRBD2 (6 bases). V lost 9 bases and J 1 base, leaving 18 bases between the germline ends. The length of the CDR3 is 15 residues. The germline gives CDR1 MDHEN, CDR2 SYDVKM. CDR3 sequence: CASHLASEVQETQYF. CDR3 sequence (DNA): TGTGCCAGTCATTTGGCTAGCGAGGTCCAAGAGACCCAGTACTTC.

The chain couples TRBV11-2 to TRBJ2-5; no reliable D call. CDR3 length: 18 residues. Germline V gene sequence: CDR1 SGHAT, CDR2 FQNNGV. V lost 5 bases to trimming and J lost 5 bases, with 27 bases between them. The CDR3 region is CASSPNSIKGIGRETQYF. The CDR3 DNA reads TGTGCCAGCAGCCCTAACTCAATCAAGGGTATTGGGCGGGAGACCCAGTACTTC.

Regarding this clonotype: The junction departs from the called germline gene at one end, perhaps through a read error. The V gene is TRBV6-1, the J gene TRBJ2-6; D possibly corresponds to TRBD1 (6 bases). Germline loops: CDR1 MNHNS, CDR2 SASEGT. The CDR3 consists of 18 residues. CDR3 region: CASSARQVRYSAANVLTF. The CDR3, as DNA: TGTGCCAGCAGTGCCAGACAGGTGCGATACTCTGCGGCCAACGTCCTGACTTTC.

In regard to this clonotype: A junction boundary mismatches the germline segment, possibly from a read error. The chain combines TRBV5-6 with TRBJ1-5; TRBD1 matches 7 bases. CDR3 length: 15 residues. CDR1 and CDR2 from the germline V gene are SGHDT and YYEEEE. CDR3 DNA: TGTGCCATCAGCTTCGGAGGGGGCGGCAATCAGCCCCAACATTTT. Its translation is CAISFGGGGNQPQHF.

With regard to this clonotype: Likely a read error: the CDR3 ends without its conserved phenylalanine or tryptophan. The chain carries TRBV11-2 and TRBJ1-5, with a possible D match to TRBD1 (6 bases). This CDR3 is built from 16 residues. Germline-derived CDR1 and CDR2 are SGHAT and FQNNGV. CDR3 in DNA: TGTGCCAGCAGCCTAAAAGGGGGATTGACGAATCTGCCCCAGCATCTT. It yields the protein CASSLKGGLTNLPQHL.

The rearrangement links TRBV29-1 to TRBJ2-2, with D perhaps assigned TRBD1 or TRBD2 (6 bases each). The CDR3 totals 14 residues. In germline, CDR1 is SQVTM, CDR2 ANQGSEA. V lost 5 bases, J lost 6 bases, and 16 bases lay in between. CDR3 in DNA: TGCAGCGTTAAGGGACTGGGGGCGCCCGGGGAGCTGTTTTTT. The encoded protein is CSVKGLGAPGELFF.

Of note for this clonotype: The CDR3 does not end in the conserved phenylalanine or tryptophan, so this is likely a read error. The chain uses TRBV4-2 and TRBJ2-3, with 14 nucleotides matching TRBD2. Germline V gene lookup returns CDR1 LGHNA and CDR2 YNFKEQ. There are 20 residues in the CDR3. The chain's CDR3 is CASSHLQGTSGSERTDTQYS. CDR3 nucleotide sequence: TGTGCCAGCAGCCATCTCCAGGGGACTAGCGGGAGCGAACGCACAGATACACAGTATTCT.

About this clonotype: Because the CDR3 is missing its conserved closing phenylalanine or tryptophan, this is likely a read error. The CDR3 reads CATSAVTGWVNNEQFI. The DNA of the CDR3 is TGTGCCACCAGTGCCGTAACGGGATGGGTAAACAATGAGCAGTTCATC. This chain joins TRBV14 and TRBJ2-1; tentatively, D is TRBD2 (5 bases). The CDR3 spans 16 residues. The ends were cut back, 10 bases at V and 5 bases at J, with 24 bases in the middle. CDR1 and CDR2 (germline): SGHDN, FVKESK.

The chain links TRBV6-2 or TRBV6-3 to TRBJ2-1; D ambiguous. The CDR3 loop spans 15 amino acids. Trimming pared 7 bases from V and 10 bases from J, leaving 23 bases between. Germline CDR1 is MNHEY and CDR2 is SVGEGT. CDR3 region: CASNRSPVGIEEQFF. CDR3 sequence (DNA): TGTGCCAGCAATCGATCCCCCGTGGGGATCGAAGAGCAGTTCTTC.

Comment on this clonotype: The junction shows a germline mismatch at one end, possibly a read error. This chain connects TRBV14 to TRBJ2-5, with TRBD2 as a possible D gene (6 bases). Germline V gives CDR1 SGHDN, CDR2 FVKESK. This CDR3 has 14 amino acids. The chain's CDR3 is CASNQAGGHETQYF. CDR3 DNA: TGTGCCAGCAACCAAGCCGGGGGTCATGAGACCCAGTACTTC.